The 7 T cell receptor beta chains listed next were all sequenced from one sample in a study of OX40 agonist ivuxolimab in advanced cancers. Sequenced by immunoSEQ multiplex PCR; TCRdb stores in-frame clones only, minus some. The table has 81,000 or so clones, about 92% seen once; the top ten hold approximately 14%. The sample consisted of CD4+ or CD8+ T cells sorted from blood, taken in a trial of the OX40 agonist ivuxolimab. All receptors come from an adult with an advanced solid tumor such as melanoma, head and neck, liver or kidney cancer.

CDR3 in amino acids: CASSERGFNQPQHF. The DNA for the CDR3 is TGTGCCAGCAGTGAGAGGGGGTTCAATCAGCCCCAGCATTTT. The V gene is TRBV5-6, the J gene TRBJ1-5, with TRBD1 as a possible D gene (6 bases). The CDR3 sequence is 14 residues long. V lost 5 bases and J 3 bases, leaving 12 bases between the germline ends. The germline gives CDR1 SGHDT, CDR2 YYEEEE.

This chain joins TRBV4-3 and TRBJ2-1; D may be TRBD1 (5 bases). The CDR3 has 15 amino acids. V was trimmed by 4 bases and J by 2 bases, leaving 12 bases between them. Germline V CDR1 and CDR2: LGHNA, YSLEER. The CDR3 DNA sequence: TGCGCCAGCAGCCTGGGCAGGGTAACCTACAATGAGCAGTTCTTC. This translates into CASSLGRVTYNEQFF.

This clone was counted a few times. The gene calls are TRBV5-8 and TRBJ2-1; 8 nucleotides align to TRBD2. This CDR3 is built from 15 residues. V lost 3 bases and J lost 6; bases outside the gene matches: 8. Germline assignment: CDR1 SGHTS and CDR2 YDEGEE. Written as DNA, the CDR3 is TGTGCCAGCAGCTCCTTCCCCCTAGCGGGCAATGAGCAGTTCTTC. This sequence encodes CASSSFPLAGNEQFF.

On this clone: Other DNA sequences in this sample translate to the same CDR3. The chain links TRBV9 to TRBJ1-3, with D unresolved. Germline V gene lookup returns CDR1 SGDLS and CDR2 YYNGEE. The CDR3 contains 13 residues. V was shortened by 0 bases and J by 0 bases, with 1 base between the two germline ends. This CDR3 is CASSVGSGNTIYF. The CDR3 DNA is TGTGCCAGCAGCGTAGGCTCTGGAAACACCATATATTTT. Full variable domain (outside the CDR3, taken from reference TRBV9 and TRBJ1-3): DSGVTQTPKHLITATGQRVTLRCSPRSGDLSVYWYQQSLDQGLQFLIQYYNGEERAKGNILERFSAQQFPDLHSELNLSSLELGDSALYFCASSVGSGNTIYFGEGSWLTVV.

The chain employs TRBV11-2 and TRBJ2-7, with D perhaps matching TRBD1 (6 bases). This CDR3 contains 13 residues. The germline V and J ends were trimmed by 4 bases and 6 bases, with 13 bases remaining between them. CDR1 and CDR2 from the germline V gene are SGHAT and FQNNGV. CDR3 residues: CASSSGTGLEQYF. The CDR3, as DNA: TGTGCCAGCAGCTCAGGTACAGGGCTCGAGCAGTACTTC.

V gene TRBV28 combines with J gene TRBJ1-1; D call uncertain. Trimming removed 3 bases from V and 4 bases from J, with 12 bases in between. The CDR3 extends over 14 amino acids. The germline V gene encodes CDR1 MDHEN and CDR2 SYDVKM. The CDR3, as DNA: TGTGCCAGCAGTTTGAGTGGGTCGGGCACTGAAGCTTTCTTT. It is translated as CASSLSGSGTEAFF.

This chain joins TRBV6-6 and TRBJ1-5, with 7 bases matching TRBD1. CDR1 and CDR2 from the germline V gene are MNHNY and SVGAGI (reference sequence). After removal of 4 bases from V and 3 bases from J, the junction contained 3 bases not matched to a gene. The CDR3 runs 14 residues. The CDR3 nucleotides are TGTGCCAGCAGTTCCGACAGGGACAATCAGCCCCAGCATTTT. This translates into CASSSDRDNQPQHF.